Shown below are 22 T cell receptor beta chains from a single sample sequenced in a study of cytomegalovirus exposure and HLA in healthy donors. With 60 Vbeta and 13 Jbeta primers, the PCR was carried out. Assay used: immunoSEQ multiplex PCR; TCRdb lists only in-frame clones, some missing. The data show 180,000 or so clones, around four fifths seen once. Sequencing used PBMCs. Receptors originate from a woman between 25 and 40 years old in good health and CMV-seronegative.

This clone was counted ten times or more. The chain links TRBV6-4 to TRBJ2-1; 10 nucleotides align to TRBD1. The CDR3 is 15 residues long. V was pared by 6 bases and J by 5 bases, with 7 bases of the junction left unmatched. Per germline, CDR1 MRHNA and CDR2 SNTAGT. CDR3 DNA: TGTGCCAGCAGCGAAGGGACAGGGGAGCACAATGAGCAGTTCTTC. This sequence encodes CASSEGTGEHNEQFF.

This chain links TRBV30 with TRBJ2-7, with 8 positions matching TRBD1. From germline, CDR1 is GTSNPN and CDR2 SVGIG (reference sequence). V was clipped by 5 bases and J by 5 bases; unmatched bases: 5. This CDR3 contains 12 residues. The CDR3 coding sequence is TGTGCCTGGGCAGGGGGCTGGGACGAGCAGTACTTC. It translates to CAWAGGWDEQYF.

The V call is TRBV30, the J call TRBJ2-5; D not resolved. The CDR3 sequence is 12 residues long. V lost 2 bases, J lost 2 bases, and 6 bases lay in between. CDR1 is GTSNPN, CDR2 SVGIG, per germline (reference sequence). Here the CDR3 DNA reads TGTGCCTGGAGTTCCGGTCAAGAGACCCAGTACTTC. Its protein is CAWSSGQETQYF.

The chain carries TRBV10-1 and TRBJ1-5; D is ambiguous. The length of the CDR3 is 13 residues. Per the germline V gene, CDR1 is WNHNN and CDR2 is SYGVQD (reference sequence). V was pared by 0 bases and J by 5 bases, with 5 bases between. CDR3 amino acids: CASSESGDQPQHF. As DNA, the CDR3 is TGCGCCAGCAGTGAGTCGGGCGATCAGCCCCAGCATTTT.

There are a few counts of this clone. The rearrangement uses TRBV7-2 and TRBJ1-5; TRBD1 is a possible D gene (5 bases). V was clipped by 7 bases and J by 5 bases, with 12 bases between them. Germline-derived CDR1 and CDR2 are SGHTA and FQGNSA. The CDR3 contains 13 residues. This chain's CDR3 is CASTLTAHQPQHF. CDR3 coding DNA: TGTGCCAGCACCCTGACAGCCCATCAGCCCCAGCATTTT. The entire variable domain, with the rest obtained from reference TRBV7-2 and TRBJ1-5, is as follows: GAGVSQSPSNKVTEKGKDVELRCDPISGHTALYWYRQSLGQGLEFLIYFQGNSAPDKSGLPSDRFSAERTGGSVSTLTIQRTQQEDSAVYLCASTLTAHQPQHFGDGTRLSIL.

The rearrangement joins TRBV7-8 to TRBJ2-2, with D unresolved. CDR1 is SGHVS, CDR2 FQNEAQ, per germline. V was clipped by 8 bases and J by 6 bases, with 13 bases between them. The length of the CDR3 is 13 residues. The CDR3 sequence is CASLQPPPGELFF. The CDR3 coding sequence is TGTGCCAGCCTACAGCCCCCGCCCGGGGAGCTGTTTTTT.

The chain links TRBV6-5 to TRBJ1-2; TRBD1 agrees at 7 bases. Looked up from germline, CDR1 is MNHEY and CDR2 is SVGAGI. CDR3 length equals 14 residues. After removal of 0 bases from V and 5 bases from J, the junction contained 3 bases not matched to a gene. CDR3 in DNA: TGTGCCAGCAGTTACTCTCCACAGGGGTATGGCTACACCTTC. As protein: CASSYSPQGYGYTF.

V is TRBV5-4 and J is TRBJ2-3; 12 bases map to TRBD2. The CDR3 is 18 amino acids. CDR1 and CDR2 (germline): SGHNT, YYREEE (reference sequence). After removal of 0 bases from V and 4 bases from J, the junction contained 9 bases not matched to a gene. The CDR3 DNA reads TGTGCCAGCAGCTTGGCGGCTAGCGGGGGGGCTAGGGCAGATACGCAGTATTTT. Translation: CASSLAASGGARADTQYF. Together with reference TRBV5-4 and TRBJ2-3, the CDR3 gives the full variable domain: ETGVTQSPTHLIKTRGQQVTLRCSSQSGHNTVSWYQQALGQGPQFIFQYYREEENGRGNFPPRFSGLQFPNYSSELNVNALELDDSALYLCASSLAASGGARADTQYFGPGTRLTVL.

The chain links TRBV29-1 to TRBJ2-1; D might be TRBD1 (6 bases). Germline V gives CDR1 SQVTM, CDR2 ANQGSEA. Trimming shortened V by 3 bases and J by 5 bases, and 8 bases separated the two germline ends. This CDR3 is 12 amino acids long. In DNA, the CDR3 is TGCAGCGTTGATCGGACAGACAATGAGCAGTTCTTC. This encodes CSVDRTDNEQFF.

This clone was counted between two and nine times. The V and J genes are TRBV7-2 and TRBJ2-5, with 7 bases fitting TRBD1. The V gene end was trimmed by 2 bases and the J gene end by 2 bases; junction bases not matched to a gene: 5. The germline V gene has CDR1 SGHTA and CDR2 FQGNSA. This CDR3 comprises 15 residues. DNA for the CDR3: TGTGCCAGCAGCTTAATGGGGACAGATCAAGAGACCCAGTACTTC. Its translation: CASSLMGTDQETQYF. Together with reference TRBV7-2 and TRBJ2-5, the CDR3 gives the full variable domain: GAGVSQSPSNKVTEKGKDVELRCDPISGHTALYWYRQSLGQGLEFLIYFQGNSAPDKSGLPSDRFSAERTGGSVSTLTIQRTQQEDSAVYLCASSLMGTDQETQYFGPGTRLLVL.

The gene calls are TRBV7-6 and TRBJ2-3; 9 bases fit TRBD1. This CDR3 has 15 amino acids. Germline V gene sequence: CDR1 SGHVS, CDR2 FNYEAQ. After removal of 3 bases from V and 3 bases from J, the junction contained 4 bases not matched to a gene. CDR3 sequence reads: CASSLGQGPTDTQYF. The DNA of the CDR3 is TGTGCCAGCAGCTTGGGACAGGGACCGACAGATACGCAGTATTTT.

The chain has TRBV6-1 and TRBJ2-7; D possibly corresponds to TRBD2 (6 bases). The germline V gene encodes CDR1 MNHNS and CDR2 SASEGT. The germline V and J ends were trimmed by 3 bases and 1 base, with 10 bases remaining between them. This CDR3 region has 14 residues. The CDR3 sequence: CASSERDGSYEQYF. CDR3 in DNA: TGTGCCAGCAGTGAGCGGGATGGATCCTACGAGCAGTACTTC.

The chain joins TRBV29-1 to TRBJ1-1, with TRBD1 as a possible D gene (5 bases). Germline CDR1 SQVTM, CDR2 ANQGSEA. CDR3 length equals 15 residues. With 1 base removed from V and 5 bases from J, the gap between germline ends came to 17 bases. CDR3 amino acids: CSVEGGRGTTTEAFF. The CDR3, as DNA: TGCAGCGTTGAAGGGGGACGGGGGACTACAACTGAAGCTTTCTTT.

The chain employs TRBV5-5 and TRBJ2-1, with D possibly matching TRBD1 (6 bases). Per germline, CDR1 SGHKS and CDR2 YYEKEE (reference sequence). This CDR3 has 14 residues. The V gene lost 5 bases and the J gene lost 1 base, with 10 bases spanning the gap. The CDR3 is CASSQQGSYNEQFF. The DNA for the CDR3 is TGTGCCAGCAGTCAACAGGGATCCTACAATGAGCAGTTCTTC.

The chain joins TRBV2 to TRBJ1-6; D is perhaps TRBD1 (6 bases). The CDR3 contains 18 residues. The germline CDR1 and CDR2 sequences are SNHLY and FYNNEI. V was trimmed by 8 bases and J by 8 bases, leaving 28 bases between them. CDR3 in amino acids: CASYTMRRTDRYHSPLHF. The DNA for the CDR3 is TGTGCCAGCTACACTATGAGGAGGACAGACAGGTACCATTCACCCCTCCACTTT.

The chain recombines TRBV11-2 with TRBJ1-1, with TRBD1 identical over 11 bases. The junction had 3 bases not matched to a gene; V was cut back by 4 bases and J by 2 bases. From germline, CDR1 is SGHAT and CDR2 FQNNGV. The CDR3 loop spans 15 amino acids. CDR3 residues: CASSYGTGGNTEAFF. The CDR3 nucleotides are TGTGCCAGCAGCTACGGGACAGGGGGTAACACTGAAGCTTTCTTT. Together with reference TRBV11-2 and TRBJ1-1, the CDR3 gives the full variable domain: EAGVAQSPRYKIIEKRQSVAFWCNPISGHATLYWYQQILGQGPKLLIQFQNNGVVDDSQLPKDRFSAERLKGVDSTLKIQPAKLEDSAVYLCASSYGTGGNTEAFFGQGTRLTVV.

The chain recombines TRBV27 with TRBJ2-3; 8 nucleotides align to TRBD2. The CDR3 is made up of 15 amino acids. The germline CDR1 and CDR2 sequences are MNHEY and SMNVEV (reference sequence). With V trimmed by 5 bases and J by 3 bases, 7 bases remained unmatched. DNA for the CDR3: TGTGCCAGCAGTCTCGGGGGGGCCAGTACAGATACGCAGTATTTT. Translation: CASSLGGASTDTQYF.

This clone was counted once. The chain employs TRBV7-2 and TRBJ1-1; D unclear. The CDR3 spans 14 residues. From germline, CDR1 is SGHTA and CDR2 FQGNSA. V gave up 5 bases and J gave up 2 bases, with 12 bases separating them. The CDR3 coding sequence is TGTGCCAGCAGCGCCCTACAGAGTAACACTGAAGCTTTCTTT. Amino acid sequence: CASSALQSNTEAFF.

Written as DNA, the CDR3 is TGTGCCAGCAGCCAAGATCCGGCTAGCGGGCGCTCCTACAATGAGCAGTTCTTC. Protein product: CASSQDPASGRSYNEQFF. The chain has TRBV4-2 and TRBJ2-1; TRBD2 matches 8 bases. CDR3 size: 18 residues. Looked up from germline, CDR1 is LGHNA and CDR2 is YNFKEQ. The V segment lost 0 bases and the J segment 0 bases; nucleotides outside the gene matches: 7.

The chain carries TRBV29-1 and TRBJ1-1, with D possibly TRBD1 on 6 matching bases. This CDR3 comprises 14 residues. CDR1 and CDR2 (germline): SQVTM, ANQGSEA. Trimming took off 3 bases at V and 5 bases at J, with 16 bases between the two ends. The CDR3 loop is CSVEGAGGWTEAFF. For the CDR3, the DNA is TGCAGCGTTGAGGGGGCGGGGGGTTGGACTGAAGCTTTCTTT.

V is TRBV29-1 and J is TRBJ2-7; the D gene is possibly TRBD2 (6 bases). CDR3 length equals 14 residues. Trimming took off 1 base at V and 8 bases at J, with 18 bases between the two ends. The germline CDR1 and CDR2 sequences are SQVTM and ANQGSEA. In DNA form, the CDR3 reads TGCAGCGTTGAAGCCCCGGGACTGCTTTTACAGCAGTACTTC. Translating gives CSVEAPGLLLQQYF.

This clone was observed a few times. The genes are TRBV6-5 and TRBJ1-1; a possible D gene is TRBD1 (5 bases). V was clipped by 4 bases and J by 4 bases, with 10 bases between them. The V gene's germline CDR1 is MNHEY and CDR2 SVGAGI. This CDR3 spans 13 amino acids. The CDR3 DNA reads as TGTGCCAGCAGTTCCCTAGGGGCCACTGAAGCTTTCTTT. Residues: CASSSLGATEAFF.